The 16 T cell receptor beta chains given below trace back to one sample, sequenced in a study of cytomegalovirus exposure and HLA in healthy donors. PCR used 60 Vbeta primers and 13 Jbeta primers. TCRdb's copy holds only in-frame clones and misses some; the assay was immunoSEQ multiplex PCR. The sample has 150,000 to 200,000 clones, around 62% seen once. Sequenced material: PBMCs. These receptor sequences come from a man aged 40-55 years in good health and CMV-seronegative.

V gene TRBV11-2 combines with J gene TRBJ2-7, with 9 bases matching TRBD1. CDR1 is SGHAT, CDR2 FQNNGV, per germline. V lost 2 bases, J lost 4 bases, and 12 bases stayed unmatched. The CDR3 totals 17 residues. This chain's CDR3 is CASSLTPGTGLPYEQYF. The CDR3 DNA sequence: TGTGCCAGCAGCTTAACGCCGGGGACAGGGTTGCCGTACGAGCAGTACTTC.

The gene calls are TRBV28 and TRBJ1-2; 11 bases fit TRBD1. The J segment lost 13 bases and the V segment lost 6 bases, leaving 7 bases of the junction unmatched. The CDR3 is 12 residues long. Germline V gene data show CDR1 as MDHEN and CDR2 as SYDVKM. CDR3 nucleotides: TGTGCCAGCAGAAGGGGGACAGGGGGTTTCACCTTC. This sequence encodes CASRRGTGGFTF.

The chain employs TRBV19 and TRBJ2-7; maybe TRBD2 (6 bases). The CDR3 consists of 12 residues. From germline, CDR1 is LNHDA and CDR2 SQIVND (reference sequence). The ends were cut back, 4 bases at V and 3 bases at J, with 7 bases in the middle. In DNA, the CDR3 is TGTGCCAGTAGTAATAGCGGCTACGAGCAGTACTTC. Amino acid sequence: CASSNSGYEQYF.

This chain uses TRBV5-4 with TRBJ2-7; a weak D match, TRBD1 (6 bases). In germline, CDR1 is SGHNT, CDR2 YYREEE (reference sequence). V was shortened by 4 bases and J by 0 bases, with 17 bases between the two germline ends. The CDR3 spans 16 residues. The CDR3 sequence: CASSEGDARSSYEQYF. The CDR3 bases are TGTGCCAGCAGCGAGGGGGATGCTAGGAGCTCCTACGAGCAGTACTTC. Based on the CDR3 plus reference TRBV5-4 and TRBJ2-7, the full variable domain is ETGVTQSPTHLIKTRGQQVTLRCSSQSGHNTVSWYQQALGQGPQFIFQYYREEENGRGNFPPRFSGLQFPNYSSELNVNALELDDSALYLCASSEGDARSSYEQYFGPGTRLTVT.

This chain uses TRBV11-2 with TRBJ2-3; 11 nucleotides agree with TRBD2. Germline CDR1 and CDR2: SGHAT and FQNNGV. The CDR3 is 16 amino acids. The junction had 8 bases not matched to a gene; V was cut back by 5 bases and J by 4 bases. The chain's CDR3 is CASSLLSGGAADTQYF. The CDR3 nucleotides read TGTGCCAGCAGCCTTCTTAGCGGGGGGGCGGCAGATACGCAGTATTTT.

This chain links TRBV19 with TRBJ2-1, with 11 positions matching TRBD2. The V gene's germline CDR1 is LNHDA and CDR2 SQIVND (reference sequence). The CDR3 consists of 16 residues. V dropped 3 bases and J dropped 7; count of bases not matched to a gene: 8. The CDR3 spells CASSISSGGTDNEQFF. Written as DNA, the CDR3 is TGTGCCAGTAGTATCTCTAGCGGGGGGACCGATAATGAGCAGTTCTTC.

This chain uses TRBV19 with TRBJ2-1, with D tentatively TRBD1 (6 bases). Germline CDR1 and CDR2: LNHDA and SQIVND (reference sequence). The CDR3 contains 16 residues. The ends were cut back, 6 bases at V and 0 bases at J, with 15 bases in the middle. The CDR3 region is CASSPTGLGSYNEQFF. CDR3 bases: TGTGCCAGTAGCCCCACAGGGTTAGGCTCCTACAATGAGCAGTTCTTC. Based on the CDR3 plus reference TRBV19 and TRBJ2-1, the full variable domain is DGGITQSPKYLFRKEGQNVTLSCEQNLNHDAMYWYRQDPGQGLRLIYYSQIVNDFQKGDIAEGYSVSREKKESFPLTVTSAQKNPTAFYLCASSPTGLGSYNEQFFGPGTRLTVL.

This clone was detected only a few times. This chain uses TRBV7-9 with TRBJ1-4; 7 nucleotides match TRBD1. This CDR3 is built from 15 residues. Germline CDR1 and CDR2: SEHNR and FQNEAQ (reference sequence). The V segment lost 3 bases and the J segment 4 bases; nucleotides outside the gene matches: 5. Here the CDR3 reads CASSFEGALNEKLFF. CDR3 nucleotides: TGTGCCAGCAGCTTCGAGGGGGCCCTTAATGAAAAACTGTTTTTT.

The V gene is TRBV2, the J gene TRBJ1-1, with TRBD1 matching over 9 bases. V was pared by 4 bases and J by 6 bases, with 9 bases of the junction left unmatched. CDR3 length: 15 residues. Per the germline V gene, CDR1 is SNHLY and CDR2 is FYNNEI. The CDR3 sequence is CASSVDRGQNSEAFF. The CDR3 bases are TGTGCCAGCAGTGTGGACAGGGGACAAAACTCTGAAGCTTTCTTT.

The chain joins TRBV4-1 to TRBJ1-1; a weak D match, TRBD1 (5 bases). The V gene lost 1 base and the J gene lost 0 bases, with 12 bases spanning the gap. Germline V gene data show CDR1 as MGHRA and CDR2 as YSYEKL. There are 16 residues in the CDR3. The CDR3 nucleotides are TGCGCCAGCAGCCAAGTAGGGGAAGGGATGAACACTGAAGCTTTCTTT. It yields the protein CASSQVGEGMNTEAFF.

The V gene is TRBV2, the J gene TRBJ1-1; 9 bases are shared with TRBD1. The germline gives CDR1 SNHLY, CDR2 FYNNEI. Trimming cost V 7 bases and J 1 base; bases outside gene matches: 4. This CDR3 spans 14 amino acids. CDR3 DNA sequence: TGTGCCAGCAAGGGGACAGGGAGGAACACTGAAGCTTTCTTT. This translates into CASKGTGRNTEAFF. The whole variable domain, filled in from reference TRBV2 and TRBJ1-1, reads EPEVTQTPSHQVTQMGQEVILRCVPISNHLYFYWYRQILGQKVEFLVSFYNNEISEKSEIFDDQFSVERPDGSNFTLKIRSTKLEDSAMYFCASKGTGRNTEAFFGQGTRLTVV.

The table lists this clone with a few counts. CDR3 protein: CASSRGPNEKLFF. The CDR3 DNA is TGTGCCAGTAGTAGGGGCCCCAATGAAAAACTGTTTTTT. The chain has TRBV19 and TRBJ1-4; perhaps TRBD1 as D (5 bases). This CDR3 has 13 amino acids. V lost 4 bases, J lost 5 bases, and 8 bases lay in between. Germline V CDR1 and CDR2: LNHDA, SQIVND (reference sequence).

The gene calls are TRBV19 and TRBJ2-1; no definite D call. Germline-derived CDR1 and CDR2 are LNHDA and SQIVND (reference sequence). The CDR3 spans 15 residues. V lost 8 bases and J 3 bases, leaving 17 bases between the germline ends. CDR3 sequence: CASQRWASRYNEQFF. The DNA for the CDR3 is TGTGCCAGTCAACGGTGGGCCAGCCGCTACAATGAGCAGTTCTTC.

The chain recombines TRBV5-4 with TRBJ2-4; TRBD2 is a possible D gene (5 bases). Germline assignment: CDR1 SGHNT and CDR2 YYREEE (reference sequence). This CDR3 comprises 17 residues. V was cut by 1 base and J by 3 bases, with 17 bases left in between. The CDR3 here is CASSLNGVSIVKNIQYF. Written as DNA, the CDR3 is TGTGCCAGCAGCTTGAACGGGGTTTCAATAGTCAAAAACATTCAGTACTTC.

This clone showed up just a few times. V gene TRBV7-3 combines with J gene TRBJ2-1; D is perhaps TRBD2 (5 bases). Germline V CDR1 and CDR2: SGHTA, FQGTGA. Trimming removed 4 bases at V and 8 bases at J, with 18 bases between. The length of the CDR3 is 15 residues. This chain's CDR3 is CASSSSPFKRYEQFF. CDR3 DNA: TGTGCCAGCAGCTCCAGCCCCTTTAAGCGGTATGAGCAGTTCTTC.

Only a few counts were recorded for this clone. The rearrangement joins TRBV5-6 to TRBJ1-1, with 8 bases matching TRBD1. J gave up 4 bases and V 1 base, and 9 bases lay outside the gene matches. The germline V gene encodes CDR1 SGHDT and CDR2 YYEEEE. This CDR3 spans 16 amino acids. CDR3 sequence: CASSLTPHRGVTEAFF. CDR3 nucleotides: TGTGCCAGCAGCTTGACACCTCACAGGGGGGTCACTGAAGCTTTCTTT.